These 17 T cell receptor beta chains were all obtained from the same sample, sequenced in a study of T cell responses to AZD1222 COVID-19 vaccine. The assay was immunoSEQ multiplex PCR, and TCRdb's table has in-frame clones only and misses some. The sample lists 150,000 to 200,000 clones; approximately 91% were seen once. The material sequenced was peripheral blood, taken 28 days after the second AZD1222 dose. The receptor set was obtained from an adult who received the AZD1222 COVID-19 vaccine.

The chain has TRBV7-9 and TRBJ2-7, with D perhaps TRBD2 (5 bases). The CDR3 runs to 13 residues. In germline, CDR1 is SEHNR, CDR2 FQNEAQ (reference sequence). V lost 7 bases to trimming and J lost 3 bases, with 13 bases between them. This CDR3 is CASKEGSSYEQYF. The CDR3 region has the DNA TGTGCCAGCAAAGAGGGTTCGAGCTACGAGCAGTACTTC.

The rearrangement joins TRBV5-4 to TRBJ2-2, with TRBD1 identical over 8 bases. CDR1 and CDR2 from the germline V gene are SGHNT and YYREEE (reference sequence). The junction had 7 bases not matched to a gene; V was cut back by 4 bases and J by 8 bases. This CDR3 has 14 amino acids. The CDR3 is CASSPNRGFGELFF. The CDR3 DNA follows: TGTGCCAGCAGCCCCAACAGGGGGTTTGGGGAGCTGTTTTTT.

This clone was seen only a few times. The CDR3 DNA reads TGTGCCAGCAGTGAACTGGCAGGGAGCTACGAGCAGTACTTC. Its translation is CASSELAGSYEQYF. V and J are TRBV2 and TRBJ2-7; D may correspond to TRBD1 or TRBD2 (5 bases each). The CDR3 is made up of 14 amino acids. Germline V lookup: CDR1 SNHLY, CDR2 FYNNEI. The V end was cut by 2 bases, the J end by 3 bases, with 11 bases between.

The chain couples TRBV18 to TRBJ1-1; D unresolved. Germline-derived CDR1 and CDR2 are KGHSH and LQKENI. V was shortened by 3 bases and J by 3 bases, with 11 bases between the two germline ends. The CDR3 runs 14 residues. The CDR3 reads CASSPRRADTEAFF. The CDR3 bases are TGTGCCAGCTCACCGCGGAGGGCTGACACTGAAGCTTTCTTT.

The rearrangement links TRBV20-1 to TRBJ2-4; no firm D call. The germline V gene has CDR1 DFQATT and CDR2 SNEGSKA (reference sequence). The CDR3 is 14 amino acids. With 3 bases removed from V and 0 bases from J, the gap between germline ends came to 9 bases. The CDR3 DNA sequence: TGCAGTGCTAGTGGGCTGATAGCCAAAAACATTCAGTACTTC. Translation gives CSASGLIAKNIQYF.

The chain has TRBV7-2 and TRBJ1-1, with D perhaps TRBD1 (5 bases). V lost 1 base and J 0 bases, leaving 9 bases between the germline ends. The CDR3 is 15 residues long. Germline V gene data show CDR1 as SGHTA and CDR2 as FQGNSA. CDR3 residues: CASSLEGGVNTEAFF. The CDR3 DNA is TGTGCCAGCAGCTTAGAGGGAGGGGTGAACACTGAAGCTTTCTTT.

The J gene is TRBJ1-6, the V gene TRBV7-9; D may be TRBD1 (6 bases). CDR1 is SEHNR, CDR2 FQNEAQ, per germline (reference sequence). Trimming took 5 bases from V and 0 from J, leaving 14 bases between them. The length of the CDR3 is 17 residues. The CDR3 here is CASSPRTESSYNSPLHF. In DNA form, the CDR3 reads TGTGCCAGCAGCCCCCGGACAGAAAGCTCCTATAATTCACCCCTCCACTTT.

The chain combines TRBV19 with TRBJ1-1; D possibly corresponds to TRBD1 (5 bases). Trimming left V 6 bases short and J 11 bases short, with 22 bases between. This CDR3 has 14 residues. CDR1 is LNHDA and CDR2 is SQIVND in the germline V gene (reference sequence). The CDR3 is CASRFSDGSGEAFF. The CDR3, as DNA: TGTGCCAGTAGATTCTCGGACGGTTCGGGGGAGGCTTTCTTT.

The V and J genes are TRBV3-1 (or the pseudogene TRBV3-2) and TRBJ1-1; 8 bases align to TRBD1. The CDR3 has 16 amino acids. Germline lookup yields CDR1 LGHDT and CDR2 YNNKEL (reference sequence). The V gene end was trimmed by 1 base and the J gene end by 10 bases; junction bases not matched to a gene: 14. In DNA, the CDR3 is TGTGCCAGCAGCCAAGGGGCGGCAGGGGGCATCTTCGGAGCTTTCTTT. Amino acid sequence: CASSQGAAGGIFGAFF.

Of note for this clone: An end of the junction does not agree with germline; a read error may underlie this. This chain connects TRBV6-5 to TRBJ2-7; D is undetermined. This CDR3 has 12 amino acids. Germline V CDR1 and CDR2: MNHEY, SVGAGI. This CDR3 reads CASSPHTRTVYF. CDR3 in DNA: TGTGCCAGCAGTCCACACACCCGGACGGTGTATTTC.

The J gene is TRBJ2-3, the V gene TRBV9, with 10 positions matching TRBD2. CDR3 size: 19 residues. The V gene end was trimmed by 0 bases and the J gene end by 5 bases; junction bases not matched to a gene: 15. Germline CDR1 reads SGDLS; CDR2 reads YYNGEE. The chain's CDR3 is CASSVDVALAGEMGDTQYF. CDR3 sequence (DNA): TGTGCCAGCAGCGTAGACGTGGCCCTAGCGGGAGAAATGGGAGATACGCAGTATTTT.

The chain has TRBV14 and TRBJ2-5; 9 bases are a match to TRBD1. With V trimmed by 0 bases and J by 5 bases, 1 base remained unmatched. Germline-derived CDR1 and CDR2 are SGHDN and FVKESK. The CDR3 has 14 amino acids. CDR3 DNA sequence: TGTGCCAGCAGCCAAGAAGGACAGGGGGAGACCCAGTACTTC. This sequence encodes CASSQEGQGETQYF. Full variable domain (remainder filled in from reference TRBV14 and TRBJ2-5): EAGVTQFPSHSVIEKGQTVTLRCDPISGHDNLYWYRRVMGKEIKFLLHFVKESKQDESGMPNNRFLAERTGGTYSTLKVQPAELEDSGVYFCASSQEGQGETQYFGPGTRLLVL.

The rearrangement uses TRBV5-8 and TRBJ2-5; TRBD2 is a possible D gene (5 bases). Germline CDR1 is SGHTS and CDR2 is YDEGEE. The V end was cut by 2 bases, the J end by 4 bases, with 12 bases between. The length of the CDR3 is 14 residues. CDR3 amino acids: CASSFGGPVETQYF. CDR3 nucleotide sequence: TGTGCCAGCAGCTTTGGCGGGCCTGTAGAGACCCAGTACTTC.

The chain links TRBV5-5 to TRBJ2-7; 9 positions agree with TRBD1. V was pared by 4 bases and J by 3 bases, with 11 bases of the junction left unmatched. The CDR3 is 16 amino acids. Germline CDR1 is SGHKS and CDR2 is YYEKEE (reference sequence). CDR3 residues: CASSPSGTGSYYEQYF. Written as DNA, the CDR3 is TGTGCCAGCAGCCCCTCCGGGACAGGGAGTTACTACGAGCAGTACTTC.

This clone was observed a few times. This chain uses TRBV10-3 with TRBJ1-2; tentative D call: TRBD1 (6 bases). V lost 3 bases and J 1 base, leaving 9 bases between the germline ends. The CDR3 sequence is 14 residues long. Looked up from germline, CDR1 is ENHRY and CDR2 is SYGVKD. The CDR3 DNA reads TGTGCCATCAGTGAAGGGGGTCTTAACTATGGCTACACCTTC. It translates to CAISEGGLNYGYTF.

The chain is built from TRBV7-9 and TRBJ2-7, with unresolved D. The CDR3 spans 12 residues. The V end lost 4 bases, the J end lost 3 bases, and 7 bases lay between the germline ends. Germline V gene sequence: CDR1 SEHNR, CDR2 FQNEAQ (reference sequence). CDR3 protein: CASSSGYYEQYF. The CDR3 DNA reads TGTGCCAGCAGCTCTGGGTACTACGAGCAGTACTTC.

The genes are TRBV4-2 and TRBJ2-7; a weak D match, TRBD2 (5 bases). Germline V lookup: CDR1 LGHNA, CDR2 YNFKEQ. The V and J ends lost 6 bases and 6 bases respectively, with 15 bases between them. This CDR3 has 13 residues. CDR3 bases: TGTGCCAGCAGTCCAGCGGCGGACCCCGAGCAGTACTTC. It translates to CASSPAADPEQYF.